This T cell receptor beta chain emerged from a study of Graves' ophthalmopathy and Graves' hyperthyroidism. Overall study findings and caveats: Classification of ophthalmopathy versus stable hyperthyroidism by a 13-signature model yielded just under 90% sensitivity and just over 80% specificity. Blood also held most thyroid clonotypes expanded above 0.001 frequency.

Moderately to severely active ophthalmopathy under 3 months, CAS at least 3, NOSPECS at least 4. Additional autoimmune diseases, uncontrolled infections, pregnancy or lactation disqualified patients. CDR1 SNHLY and CDR2 FYNNEI come from the germline V gene. Deletions cut 6 bases from V and 0 bases from J, with 18 bases between. The length of the CDR3 is 16 residues. Investigators amplified TCR beta CDR3 regions from RNA transcripts. HTBI primers primed a first-round RT-PCR, and a second-round multiplex PCR followed. TCRdb used MiXCR to reprocess the multiplex PCR reads, holding one entry per CDR3 protein. The sample lists under 350,000 distinct CDR3 sequences; under 20% were seen once. This clonotype came up many times. Its target is not known.

V and J are TRBV2 and TRBJ2-7, with D perhaps TRBD1 (6 bases). The specimen sequenced was peripheral blood. The sequence was collected from an adult man with Graves' ophthalmopathy. CDR3 DNA: TGTGCCAGCAGCTTAACCCGGGACAAACCCTCCTACGAGCAGTACTTC. Protein product: CASSLTRDKPSYEQYF.